This T cell receptor (beta chain) stems from a study of identical twins. With template switching, a universal primer site was added, and the cDNA carried unique molecular identifiers. TCRdb reprocessed the 5' RACE reads via MiXCR and lists one record per CDR3 protein. The data contain roughly 280,000 distinct CDR3 sequences, roughly 8.6% of them singletons. With respect to this clonotype: Its target is not known.

The CDR3 extends over 14 amino acids. Germline CDR1 is SGHTA and CDR2 is FQGNSA. V was clipped by 5 bases and J by 0 bases, with 8 bases between them. Overall study results and limits: For out-of-frame alpha sequences shared by twins, low generation probability was in excess. The abundant beta clonotypes from cord blood had fewer insertions, and memory repertoires had none of this.

The same data also went into a second study, on yellow fever vaccine responses in identical twins.

Sample: CD8+ T cells sorted from blood. This clonotype originated in a woman aged 18-29 years in good health. The chain couples TRBV7-2 to TRBJ1-5, with D perhaps matching TRBD1 (5 bases). CDR3 residues: CASSLGTSNQPQHF. In nucleotides, the CDR3 is TGTGCCAGCAGCCTAGGGACTAGCAATCAGCCCCAGCATTTT.